The 25 T cell receptor beta chains presented below share a single source sample, sequenced in a study of T-cell reconstitution after alpha-beta-depleted transplantation in children. Unique molecular identifiers tagged the TCRbeta library. TCRdb reprocessed the PCR reads with MiXCR, giving one entry per CDR3 protein. The table lists about 340,000 distinct CDR3 sequences, 13% of them singletons. The material sequenced was PBMCs, taken from the stem cell graft. These receptors were obtained from a human donor who donated a stem cell graft to a child with Fanconi anemia.

This sequence joins TRBV12-3 or TRBV12-4 and TRBJ2-2; no reliable D call. CDR3 length: 18 amino acids. CDR3 sequence: CTRSSPPTSVGSTGELFF. The DNA for the CDR3 is TGTACCCGCAGTTCCCCCCCTACGTCGGTCGGAAGCACCGGGGAGCTGTTTTTT.

The chain carries TRBV5-4 and TRBJ1-6; D ambiguous. Germline V lookup: CDR1 SGHNT, CDR2 YYREEE (reference sequence). This CDR3 has 15 residues. Between the trimmed V and J ends, which lost 3 bases and 5 bases, there was a span of 12 bases. This CDR3 reads CASSSGSVNNSPLHF. CDR3 coding DNA: TGTGCCAGCAGCTCCGGGAGCGTCAATAATTCACCCCTCCACTTT.

This clonotype was detected many times. The genes are TRBV18 and TRBJ2-2, with D uncertain. Germline loops: CDR1 KGHSH, CDR2 LQKENI. CDR3 size: 15 residues. V lost 0 bases to trimming and J lost 3 bases, with 8 bases between them. The DNA for the CDR3 is TGTGCCAGCTCACCACCGGGGTATCACACCGGGGAGCTGTTTTTT. This encodes CASSPPGYHTGELFF.

V usage is TRBV19 and J usage is TRBJ2-1; no firm D call. Germline V gene sequence: CDR1 LNHDA, CDR2 SQIVND (reference sequence). The CDR3 totals 13 residues. V was pared by 6 bases and J by 6 bases, with 12 bases between. CDR3 region: CASRLGTTNEQFF. CDR3 sequence (DNA): TGTGCCAGTAGGTTAGGTACGACCAATGAGCAGTTCTTC.

This chain connects TRBV7-6 to TRBJ2-2; D is undetermined. V gave up 0 bases and J gave up 1 base, with 9 bases separating them. The germline gives CDR1 SGHVS, CDR2 FNYEAQ. CDR3 length: 16 amino acids. CDR3 bases: TGTGCCAGCAGCTTAGCGTCCCCACAGAACACCGGGGAGCTGTTTTTT. It is translated as CASSLASPQNTGELFF.

This clonotype occurred many times. The J gene is TRBJ2-1, the V gene TRBV29-1; 10 nucleotides agree with TRBD1. Germline trimming cut 1 base from V and 0 bases from J; bases unmatched to any gene: 3. CDR1 and CDR2 (germline): SQVTM, ANQGSEA. The CDR3 extends over 16 amino acids. In DNA form, the CDR3 reads TGCAGCGTTGAAGCTGGGGACAGGGGCTCCTACAATGAGCAGTTCTTC. This translates into CSVEAGDRGSYNEQFF.

The chain links TRBV12-5 to TRBJ2-3; D not resolved. Germline V lookup: CDR1 LGHNT, CDR2 FRNRAP. CDR3 size: 15 residues. V was trimmed by 7 bases and J by 2 bases, leaving 16 bases between them. The CDR3 DNA sequence: TGTGCTAGTGCCTTGATGGGCCTCCCCACAGATACGCAGTATTTT. Translation: CASALMGLPTDTQYF.

This clonotype was seen a few times. The gene calls are TRBV5-1 and TRBJ1-1; 7 nucleotides match TRBD1. Germline values: CDR1 SGHRS, CDR2 YFSETQ. This CDR3 has 13 residues. After removal of 3 bases from V and 6 bases from J, the junction contained 5 bases not matched to a gene. CDR3 bases: TGCGCCAGCAGCTACAACAGGGGCCCTGAAGCTTTCTTT. As protein: CASSYNRGPEAFF. Filled out from reference TRBV5-1 and TRBJ1-1, the complete variable domain reads KAGVTQTPRYLIKTRGQQVTLSCSPISGHRSVSWYQQTPGQGLQFLFEYFSETQRNKGNFPGRFSGRQFSNSRSEMNVSTLELGDSALYLCASSYNRGPEAFFGQGTRLTVV.

This clonotype came up many times. The rearrangement joins TRBV12-3 or TRBV12-4 to TRBJ1-3, with 7 nucleotides matching TRBD1. With V trimmed by 4 bases and J by 1 base, 4 bases remained unmatched. The length of the CDR3 is 15 residues. As DNA, the CDR3 is TGTGCCAGCAGTTATGGCAGGGGGTCTGGAAACACCATATATTTT. Residues: CASSYGRGSGNTIYF.

This clonotype was seen ten or more times. The V call is TRBV29-1, the J call TRBJ2-5, with D tentatively TRBD1 (5 bases). Germline assignment: CDR1 SQVTM and CDR2 ANQGSEA. This CDR3 is built from 11 residues. V was clipped by 8 bases and J by 3 bases, with 10 bases between them. DNA for the CDR3: TGCAGCCTACAGGACAAAGAGACCCAGTACTTC. Amino acid sequence: CSLQDKETQYF.

This clonotype occurred a few times. The rearrangement joins TRBV19 to TRBJ2-3; 10 nucleotides agree with TRBD1. In germline, CDR1 is LNHDA, CDR2 SQIVND (reference sequence). J lost 5 bases, V lost 5 bases, and 10 bases had no gene match. The CDR3 consists of 16 residues. The CDR3 DNA is TGTGCCAGTAGTCGGACCGGGACAGGGGTCCAAGATACGCAGTATTTT. Translating it yields CASSRTGTGVQDTQYF.

This clonotype has at least ten counts. This chain uses TRBV20-1 with TRBJ1-2; TRBD1 matches at 8 bases. Unmatched junction bases numbered 5, after V lost 7 bases and J lost 4 bases. Germline CDR1 DFQATT, CDR2 SNEGSKA (reference sequence). The CDR3 sequence is 12 residues long. DNA for the CDR3: TGCAGTGTCGAGGACAGGGCCTATGGCTACACCTTC. Its protein product is CSVEDRAYGYTF.

V usage is TRBV5-1 and J usage is TRBJ2-2; D uncertain. Germline assignment: CDR1 SGHRS and CDR2 YFSETQ. V lost 4 bases and J 4 bases, leaving 14 bases between the germline ends. CDR3 size: 15 residues. The CDR3 is CASSPVEVFTGELFF. CDR3 nucleotides: TGCGCCAGCAGCCCAGTAGAGGTGTTCACCGGGGAGCTGTTTTTT. Variable domain in full (rest from reference TRBV5-1 and TRBJ2-2): KAGVTQTPRYLIKTRGQQVTLSCSPISGHRSVSWYQQTPGQGLQFLFEYFSETQRNKGNFPGRFSGRQFSNSRSEMNVSTLELGDSALYLCASSPVEVFTGELFFGEGSRLTVL.

This chain uses TRBV5-1 with TRBJ2-5; D call uncertain. Germline values: CDR1 SGHRS, CDR2 YFSETQ. This CDR3 comprises 14 residues. V was pared by 1 base and J by 2 bases, with 9 bases between. The CDR3 region has the DNA TGCGCCAGCAGCTTGATATCGCAGCAAGAGACCCAGTACTTC. This codes for CASSLISQQETQYF.

The chain joins TRBV7-8 to TRBJ1-1; D possibly corresponds to TRBD1 (5 bases). V was pared by 1 base and J by 6 bases, with 15 bases between. The germline V gene encodes CDR1 SGHVS and CDR2 FQNEAQ. The CDR3 runs to 15 residues. CDR3 in amino acids: CASSLVGGVVAEAFF. DNA of the CDR3: TGTGCCAGCAGCTTAGTTGGGGGGGTGGTCGCTGAAGCTTTCTTT.

At least ten counts were recorded for this clonotype. This chain links TRBV5-5 with TRBJ1-2, with 7 bases identical to TRBD1. The V gene's germline CDR1 is SGHKS and CDR2 YYEKEE (reference sequence). V dropped 1 base and J dropped 0; count of bases not matched to a gene: 3. CDR3 length equals 15 residues. CDR3 protein: CASSLTGTANYGYTF. The CDR3 nucleotides read TGTGCCAGCAGCTTGACAGGGACAGCTAACTATGGCTACACCTTC.

This clonotype was recorded a few times. The V call is TRBV4-2, the J call TRBJ2-1; D not resolved. Germline-derived CDR1 and CDR2 are LGHNA and YNFKEQ. V was clipped by 2 bases and J by 7 bases, with 6 bases between them. The CDR3 is made up of 12 amino acids. In DNA, the CDR3 is TGTGCCAGCAGCCAACCCTTAAATGAGCAGTTCTTC. It specifies CASSQPLNEQFF.

The chain is built from TRBV5-1 and TRBJ2-2; 8 positions match TRBD1. This CDR3 has 14 amino acids. Germline V CDR1 and CDR2: SGHRS, YFSETQ. V trimming: 3 bases; J trimming: 5 bases; junction bases outside the gene matches: 3. The CDR3 DNA reads as TGCGCCAGCAGCTCCGGACAGGGTACCGGGGAGCTGTTTTTT. This sequence encodes CASSSGQGTGELFF.

This clonotype was seen repeatedly, ten times or more. The V call is TRBV5-1, the J call TRBJ1-6; D possibly corresponds to TRBD1 (5 bases). V lost 3 bases, J lost 10 bases, and 14 bases lay in between. Per the germline V gene, CDR1 is SGHRS and CDR2 is YFSETQ. CDR3 size: 14 residues. The CDR3 loop is CASSSGEKASPLHF. The DNA for the CDR3 is TGCGCCAGCAGCTCGGGGGAAAAAGCATCACCCCTCCACTTT.

The chain combines TRBV29-1 with TRBJ2-1; D gene uncertain. Trimming left V 6 bases short and J 8 bases short, with 20 bases between. The germline CDR1 and CDR2 sequences are SQVTM and ANQGSEA. The CDR3 sequence is 14 residues long. Here the CDR3 reads CSVHRHTPGDEQFF. The CDR3 DNA reads TGCAGCGTCCACCGACACACCCCTGGGGATGAGCAGTTCTTC.

The chain recombines TRBV7-3 with TRBJ2-3, with D perhaps TRBD2 (5 bases). Germline loops: CDR1 SGHTA, CDR2 FQGTGA. The CDR3 totals 15 residues. V was clipped by 1 base and J by 1 base, with 9 bases between them. The CDR3 DNA follows: TGTGCCAGCAGCTTAAAGGCGGGCCGCACAGATACGCAGTATTTT. Its protein is CASSLKAGRTDTQYF.

This chain links TRBV3-1 with TRBJ1-2; D is unresolved. The CDR3 consists of 14 residues. Germline lookup yields CDR1 LGHDT and CDR2 YNNKEL (reference sequence). With 1 base removed from V and 4 bases from J, the gap between germline ends came to 10 bases. CDR3 region: CASSQVSGPYGYTF. CDR3 DNA: TGTGCCAGCAGCCAAGTGTCCGGTCCCTATGGCTACACCTTC.

The chain combines TRBV7-8 with TRBJ2-2; the D gene is possibly TRBD2 (5 bases). This CDR3 spans 17 amino acids. V was cut by 1 base and J by 5 bases, with 17 bases left in between. Germline-derived CDR1 and CDR2 are SGHVS and FQNEAQ. CDR3 loop: CASSLGLGARPTGELFF. The DNA for the CDR3 is TGTGCCAGCAGCTTAGGTCTGGGAGCCCGGCCGACCGGGGAGCTGTTTTTT.

This clonotype showed up many times. Relative to the germline gene, one junction end is altered; a read error may explain this. This chain connects TRBV7-7 to TRBJ2-7; no clear D gene. This CDR3 has 13 residues. Germline V lookup: CDR1 SSHAT, CDR2 FNYEAQ (reference sequence). DNA for the CDR3: TGTGCTAGCAGCCCTACGGGTTCCTACGAGCAGTACTTC. It encodes CASSPTGSYEQYF.

In its sample, this clonotype was seen a few times. The chain combines TRBV4-3 with TRBJ1-1; D unclear. The CDR3 has 17 residues. Trimming cost V 0 bases and J 2 bases, with 16 bases left between them. Germline V lookup: CDR1 LGHNA, CDR2 YSLEER. The CDR3, as DNA: TGCGCCAGCAGCCAAGAGGGAATGGGAACAACTAACACTGAAGCTTTCTTT. Its protein product is CASSQEGMGTTNTEAFF.